This is a list of T cell receptor beta chains from one sample in a study of cytomegalovirus exposure and HLA in healthy donors. Sequencing was performed with immunoSEQ multiplex PCR; in TCRdb, only in-frame clones are kept and a portion is missing. Of under 300,000 clones in the sample, approximately 80% were seen once. The sample was PBMCs. The receptors stem from a woman aged 60-70 years in good health and CMV-seropositive. Both conserved end residues are part of each CDR3. The order of the fields is clone size, V gene, D gene, J gene, CDR3 DNA, CDR3 protein. D genes are given only for firm matches. For some rows the clone size is stated as once, few or many, or as a class when expanded; others skip it.

>-|TRBV9|-|TRBJ2-2
TGTGCCAGCAGCGTAGCACAATTTGCCACCGGGGAGCTGTTTTTT
CASSVAQFATGELFF
>-|TRBV11-2|TRBD1|TRBJ1-5
TGTGCCAGCAGCTTAAGTGGGACAGTAATCAATCAGCCCCAGCATTTT
CASSLSGTVINQPQHF
>-|TRBV27|-|TRBJ2-1
TGTGCCAGCAGTTTTTTCTGGGAGCATCCAAATGAGCAGTTCTTC
CASSFFWEHPNEQFF
>-|TRBV10-3|TRBD1|TRBJ1-2
TGTGCCGTCCCCCGGGACAGGGTGGGCGGCTACACCTTC
CAVPRDRVGGYTF
>few|TRBV28|-|TRBJ1-5
TGTGCCAGCAGTTCTAGACAGCCCCAGCATTTT
CASSSRQPQHF
>-|TRBV9|-|TRBJ2-5
TGTGCCAGCAGCCCACGCACTACAGGGATTGAGACCCAGTACTTC
CASSPRTTGIETQYF
>-|TRBV10-1|-|TRBJ1-1
TGCGCCGGCAGCGATCAACTAGGCACTGAAGCTTTCTTT
CAGSDQLGTEAFF
>-|TRBV4-1|-|TRBJ1-1
TGCGCCAGCAGCCAAGGACAGCACACTGAAGCTTTCTTT
CASSQGQHTEAFF
>-|TRBV11-2|TRBD2|TRBJ2-1
TGTGCCAGCAGCTTAAGCAGTACTAGCGGGACGGTGTACAATGAGCAGTTCTTC
CASSLSSTSGTVYNEQFF
>-|TRBV5-1|-|TRBJ2-7
TGCGCCAGCAGCTACAGGGCCGGCCACGAGCAGTACTTC
CASSYRAGHEQYF
>-|TRBV18|TRBD2|TRBJ2-3
TGTGCCAGCCGAACCAGCGGGAGGGCTACAGATACGCAGTATTTT
CASRTSGRATDTQYF
>-|TRBV7-6|-|TRBJ2-5
TGTGCCTCGACTCCTGGGGGGTTGGAGGAGCAGTACTTC
CASTPGGLEEQYF
>-|TRBV7-9|-|TRBJ2-2
TGTGCCAGCAGCTTCCCCGTGGCAGGGGCGAACACCGGGGAGCTGTTTTTT
CASSFPVAGANTGELFF
>-|TRBV14|TRBD1|TRBJ2-7
TGTGCCAGCAGCCAGGGGACAGGTCGCTCCTACGAGCAGTACTTC
CASSQGTGRSYEQYF
>-|TRBV7-2|TRBD1|TRBJ2-7
TGTGCCAGCGCCAGGGGGACAGGGAACTACGAGCAGTACTTC
CASARGTGNYEQYF
>-|TRBV6-5|TRBD1|TRBJ2-5
TGTGCCAGCAGTAACGTAAGACAGGGATCAAGGGGGCAGTACTTC
CASSNVRQGSRGQYF
>-|TRBV5-4|-|TRBJ2-3
TGTGCCAGCAGCCTCCCCGCGCCCTTCACAGATACGCAGTATTTT
CASSLPAPFTDTQYF